Each of the 24 T cell receptor beta chains below was sequenced from the same sample in a study of cytomegalovirus exposure and HLA in healthy donors. The PCR used 60 Vbeta and 13 Jbeta primers. The assay was immunoSEQ multiplex PCR, and TCRdb's table has in-frame clones only and misses some. The table has 150,000 to 200,000 clones, 70% to 90% seen once. Sequencing input: PBMCs. All receptors derive from a man aged 18 to 30 in good health and CMV-seropositive.

The chain links TRBV4-3 to TRBJ2-1; 9 bases map to TRBD1. Unmatched junction bases numbered 2, after V lost 1 base and J lost 4 bases. CDR3 size: 15 residues. In germline, CDR1 is LGHNA, CDR2 YSLEER. This CDR3 reads CASSQGQGGYNEQFF. For the CDR3, the DNA is TGCGCCAGCAGCCAAGGACAGGGGGGTTACAATGAGCAGTTCTTC.

The rearrangement joins TRBV18 to TRBJ1-1; 7 bases fit TRBD1. Germline CDR1 KGHSH, CDR2 LQKENI. V shed 8 bases, J shed 6 bases, and the junction held 12 bases outside the gene matches. The CDR3 has 14 residues. CDR3 nucleotides: TGTGCCAGCCTTCCCGACAGGGAAGGTTCTGAAGCTTTCTTT. Translated, it gives CASLPDREGSEAFF.

The gene calls are TRBV6-1 and TRBJ1-5; no clear D gene. Trimming removed 2 bases from V and 6 bases from J, with 8 bases in between. The CDR3 runs to 13 residues. Germline V gives CDR1 MNHNS, CDR2 SASEGT. CDR3 coding DNA: TGTGCCAGCAGTGAATTAGGCGGTCAGCCCCAGCATTTT. Translated: CASSELGGQPQHF.

The CDR3 sequence: CAANLGGSADTQYF. The CDR3 bases are TGTGCCGCCAACTTGGGCGGGAGCGCAGATACGCAGTATTTT. The chain couples TRBV19 to TRBJ2-3; 7 bases match TRBD2. The CDR3 length is 14 residues. In germline, CDR1 is LNHDA, CDR2 SQIVND (reference sequence). The ends lost 11 bases at V and 4 bases at J; junction bases unmatched: 12.

This clone was counted once. The chain carries TRBV10-2 and TRBJ2-7, with 7 bases identical to TRBD1. Germline V gives CDR1 WSHSY, CDR2 SAAADI. With V trimmed by 6 bases and J by 3 bases, 11 bases remained unmatched. This CDR3 region has 15 residues. CDR3 in DNA: TGCGCCAGCAGCCGCGAGGGGGCCCACTTCTACGAGCAGTACTTC. Encoded protein: CASSREGAHFYEQYF.

This clone occurred once. The gene calls are TRBV19 and TRBJ2-7; D is perhaps TRBD2 (6 bases). The CDR3 spans 13 residues. Germline assignment: CDR1 LNHDA and CDR2 SQIVND (reference sequence). Trimming shortened V by 8 bases and J by 2 bases, and 13 bases separated the two germline ends. Here the CDR3 DNA reads TGTGCCAGTTCCGGGACTGGGACCTACGAGCAGTACTTC. Its translation is CASSGTGTYEQYF.

V is TRBV5-4 and J is TRBJ2-7; 8 bases line up with TRBD1. This CDR3 has 14 amino acids. V was clipped by 4 bases and J by 5 bases; unmatched bases: 8. The germline gives CDR1 SGHNT, CDR2 YYREEE (reference sequence). For the CDR3, the DNA is TGTGCCAGCAGCCCCCGGACAGGGAATCACGAGCAGTACTTC. It specifies CASSPRTGNHEQYF. Supplemented by reference TRBV5-4 and TRBJ2-7, the full variable domain reads ETGVTQSPTHLIKTRGQQVTLRCSSQSGHNTVSWYQQALGQGPQFIFQYYREEENGRGNFPPRFSGLQFPNYSSELNVNALELDDSALYLCASSPRTGNHEQYFGPGTRLTVT.

This rearrangement joins TRBV7-8 to TRBJ1-3, with D unresolved. The CDR3 is 14 amino acids. Germline-derived CDR1 and CDR2 are SGHVS and FQNEAQ. V gave up 5 bases and J gave up 2 bases, with 10 bases separating them. CDR3 residues: CASSRGGTGNTIYF. The CDR3 nucleotides are TGTGCCAGCAGCCGGGGAGGAACTGGAAACACCATATATTTT.

The chain links TRBV5-6 to TRBJ2-4, with D possibly matching TRBD2 (6 bases). Trimming removed 0 bases at V and 0 bases at J, with 10 bases between. CDR1 is SGHDT and CDR2 is YYEEEE in the germline V gene. This CDR3 has 16 residues. In DNA form, the CDR3 reads TGTGCCAGCAGCTTGGAGACCGGGGGAGCCAAAAACATTCAGTACTTC. Translating gives CASSLETGGAKNIQYF. Full variable domain (outside the CDR3, taken from reference TRBV5-6 and TRBJ2-4): DAGVTQSPTHLIKTRGQQVTLRCSPKSGHDTVSWYQQALGQGPQFIFQYYEEEERQRGNFPDRFSGHQFPNYSSELNVNALLLGDSALYLCASSLETGGAKNIQYFGAGTRLSVL.

This clone occurred many times. The chain couples TRBV6-1 to TRBJ1-2; D uncertain. The germline V and J ends were trimmed by 3 bases and 3 bases, with 8 bases remaining between them. This CDR3 has 13 amino acids. Germline CDR1 reads MNHNS; CDR2 reads SASEGT. CDR3 in amino acids: CASSERQHYGYTF. CDR3 sequence (DNA): TGTGCCAGCAGTGAGCGGCAGCACTATGGCTACACCTTC.

V and J are TRBV6-6 and TRBJ1-4, with D perhaps TRBD1 (5 bases). Between the trimmed V and J ends, which lost 7 bases and 5 bases, there was a span of 8 bases. This CDR3 contains 12 residues. Germline CDR1 is MNHNY and CDR2 is SVGAGI (reference sequence). CDR3 protein: CASKRGNEKLFF. In DNA form, the CDR3 reads TGTGCCAGCAAAAGGGGAAATGAAAAACTGTTTTTT.

This chain joins TRBV5-4 and TRBJ1-6, with D unresolved. Germline CDR1 reads SGHNT; CDR2 reads YYREEE (reference sequence). CDR3 length: 15 residues. V was pared by 0 bases and J by 0 bases, with 4 bases between. CDR3 DNA: TGTGCCAGCAGCTTGGAGCGCTCCTATAATTCACCCCTCCACTTT. Amino acids: CASSLERSYNSPLHF.

The chain combines TRBV9 with TRBJ2-2; 11 nucleotides line up with TRBD2. Germline lookup yields CDR1 SGDLS and CDR2 YYNGEE. There are 15 residues in the CDR3. The trim removed 5 bases at V and 6 bases at J, leaving 6 bases unmatched. The CDR3 spells CASRGTSGGSGELFF. For the CDR3, the DNA is TGTGCCAGCAGAGGTACTAGCGGGGGATCCGGGGAGCTGTTTTTT.

The V gene is TRBV6-5, the J gene TRBJ1-4; D ambiguous. Germline lookup yields CDR1 MNHEY and CDR2 SVGAGI. This CDR3 contains 14 residues. V lost 8 bases, J lost 4 bases, and 14 bases lay in between. The CDR3 here is CASAGGGLNEKLFF. The CDR3 nucleotides read TGTGCCAGCGCCGGCGGCGGCCTTAATGAAAAACTGTTTTTT.

The gene calls are TRBV5-6 and TRBJ1-6; D may be TRBD1 (5 bases). Germline values: CDR1 SGHDT, CDR2 YYEEEE. With 4 bases removed from V and 14 bases from J, the gap between germline ends came to 16 bases. The CDR3 runs to 13 residues. The CDR3 bases are TGTGCCAGCAGCGGGCGGGGGAAGATCACCCTCCACTTT. Amino acids: CASSGRGKITLHF.

The chain couples TRBV25-1 to TRBJ1-3; D is unresolved. Trimming took off 4 bases at V and 1 base at J, with 11 bases between the two ends. Germline CDR1 reads MGHDK; CDR2 reads SYGVNS. The CDR3 extends over 15 amino acids. CDR3 in amino acids: CASSAPAFSGNTIYF. In nucleotides, the CDR3 is TGTGCCAGCAGTGCCCCCGCGTTTTCTGGAAACACCATATATTTT.

This chain links TRBV7-8 with TRBJ1-1, with D possibly being TRBD1 (6 bases). Germline V CDR1 and CDR2: SGHVS, FQNEAQ. This CDR3 comprises 14 residues. Trimming took off 4 bases at V and 0 bases at J, with 9 bases between the two ends. CDR3 loop: CASSSRGLNTEAFF. In DNA, the CDR3 is TGTGCCAGCAGCTCCAGGGGCCTGAACACTGAAGCTTTCTTT.

The chain recombines TRBV5-1 with TRBJ1-4; D possibly corresponds to TRBD1 (5 bases). CDR3 length equals 14 residues. Germline V CDR1 and CDR2: SGHRS, YFSETQ. V lost 5 bases, J lost 4 bases, and 12 bases lay in between. The CDR3 region is CASRPTDLNEKLFF. CDR3 DNA: TGCGCCAGCAGGCCGACAGACCTTAATGAAAAACTGTTTTTT.

The chain uses TRBV30 and TRBJ1-1; weak D call: TRBD1 (5 bases). The V end lost 4 bases, the J end lost 10 bases, and 10 bases lay between the germline ends. The CDR3 is 10 residues long. Germline-derived CDR1 and CDR2 are GTSNPN and SVGIG (reference sequence). In nucleotides, the CDR3 is TGTGCCTGGATGGGAGGGACAGCTTTCTTT. It yields the protein CAWMGGTAFF.

The chain joins TRBV2 to TRBJ1-1; 8 bases line up with TRBD1. The ends lost 11 bases at V and 5 bases at J; junction bases unmatched: 7. The CDR3 has 12 residues. CDR1 is SNHLY and CDR2 is FYNNEI in the germline V gene. In DNA form, the CDR3 reads TGTGCCGGGAAAGACAGGGGAACTGAAGCTTTCTTT. Protein sequence: CAGKDRGTEAFF.

A remark on this clone: At the DNA level, this CDR3 is encoded by other sequences in the same sample as well. The chain carries TRBV7-3 and TRBJ2-7; 10 nucleotides agree with TRBD2. CDR1 and CDR2 (germline): SGHTA, FQGTGA. The trim removed 0 bases at V and 0 bases at J, leaving 5 bases unmatched. The CDR3 consists of 17 residues. In DNA form, the CDR3 reads TGTGCCAGCAGCTTAACAGGGTTAGCGGGGGGCTCCTACGAGCAGTACTTC. Translation gives CASSLTGLAGGSYEQYF.

This chain connects TRBV27 to TRBJ1-1; perhaps TRBD1 as D (5 bases). The CDR3 totals 15 residues. Trimming removed 3 bases at V and 0 bases at J, with 11 bases between. CDR1 is MNHEY, CDR2 SMNVEV, per germline (reference sequence). The CDR3: CASSFSAGMNTEAFF. The CDR3 coding sequence is TGTGCCAGCAGTTTTTCGGCAGGGATGAACACTGAAGCTTTCTTT.

This chain joins TRBV5-1 and TRBJ1-1; 7 bases fit TRBD1. Germline V lookup: CDR1 SGHRS, CDR2 YFSETQ. V lost 4 bases, J lost 2 bases, and 5 bases stayed unmatched. This CDR3 comprises 14 residues. CDR3 sequence reads: CASSGGDSNTEAFF. The CDR3 DNA reads TGCGCCAGCAGCGGAGGGGACAGCAACACTGAAGCTTTCTTT.

The rearrangement links TRBV5-1 to TRBJ2-1; the match to TRBD2 covers 14 bases. The CDR3 runs 16 residues. With 0 bases clipped from V and 10 bases from J, the junction kept 6 bases outside the gene matches. CDR1 is SGHRS, CDR2 YFSETQ, per germline. The chain's CDR3 is CASSLGLAGGLREQFF. CDR3 nucleotides: TGCGCCAGCAGCTTGGGACTAGCGGGGGGGCTAAGAGAGCAGTTCTTC.